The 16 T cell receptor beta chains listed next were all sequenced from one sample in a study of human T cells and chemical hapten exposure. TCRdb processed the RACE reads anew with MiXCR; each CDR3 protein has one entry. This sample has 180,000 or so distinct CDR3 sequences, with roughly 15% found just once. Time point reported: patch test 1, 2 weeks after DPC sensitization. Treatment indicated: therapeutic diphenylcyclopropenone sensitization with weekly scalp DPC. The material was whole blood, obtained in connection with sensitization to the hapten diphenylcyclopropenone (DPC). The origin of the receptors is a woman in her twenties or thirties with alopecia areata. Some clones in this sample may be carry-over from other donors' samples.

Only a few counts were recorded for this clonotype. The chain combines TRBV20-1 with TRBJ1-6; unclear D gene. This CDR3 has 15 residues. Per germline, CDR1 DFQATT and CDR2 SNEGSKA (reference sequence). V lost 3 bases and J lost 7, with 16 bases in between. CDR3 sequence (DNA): TGCAGTGCTAGTGGAGGGATCGGCCCCAATTCACCCCTCCACTTT. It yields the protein CSASGGIGPNSPLHF.

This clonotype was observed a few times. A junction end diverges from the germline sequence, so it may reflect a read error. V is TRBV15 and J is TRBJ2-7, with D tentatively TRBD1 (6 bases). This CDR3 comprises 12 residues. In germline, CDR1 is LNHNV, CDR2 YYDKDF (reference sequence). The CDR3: CATSSLQGVLLF. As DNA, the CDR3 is TGTGCCACCAGCAGTTTACAGGGCGTCTTACTGTTC.

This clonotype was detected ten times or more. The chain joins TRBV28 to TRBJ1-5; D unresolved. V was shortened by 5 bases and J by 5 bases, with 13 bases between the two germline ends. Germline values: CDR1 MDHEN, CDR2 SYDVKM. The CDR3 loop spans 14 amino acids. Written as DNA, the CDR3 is TGTGCCAGCAGTGGAGGTTTGTTTGATCAGCCCCAGCATTTT. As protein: CASSGGLFDQPQHF. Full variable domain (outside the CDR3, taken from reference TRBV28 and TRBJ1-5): DVKVTQSSRYLVKRTGEKVFLECVQDMDHENMFWYRQDPGLGLRLIYFSYDVKMKEKGDIPEGYSVSREKKERFSLILESASTNQTSMYLCASSGGLFDQPQHFGDGTRLSIL.

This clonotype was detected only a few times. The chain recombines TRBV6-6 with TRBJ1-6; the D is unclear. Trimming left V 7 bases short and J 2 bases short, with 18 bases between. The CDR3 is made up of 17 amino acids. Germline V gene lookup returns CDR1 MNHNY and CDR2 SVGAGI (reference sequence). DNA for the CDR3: TGTGCCAGCACCGATGCACTCGGGCTTGCCTATAATTCACCCCTCCACTTT. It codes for CASTDALGLAYNSPLHF.

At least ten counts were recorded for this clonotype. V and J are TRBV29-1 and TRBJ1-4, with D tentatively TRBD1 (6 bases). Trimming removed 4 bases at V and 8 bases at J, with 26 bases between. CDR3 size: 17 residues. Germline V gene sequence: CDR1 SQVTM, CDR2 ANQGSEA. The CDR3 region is CSVAFSGTWGRQEKLFF. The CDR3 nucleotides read TGCAGCGTTGCTTTCTCTGGGACCTGGGGGCGACAGGAAAAACTGTTTTTT. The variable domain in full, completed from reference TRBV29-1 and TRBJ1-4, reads SAVISQKPSRDICQRGTSLTIQCQVDSQVTMMFWYRQQPGQSLTLIATANQGSEATYESGFVIDKFPISRPNLTFSTLTVSNMSPEDSSIYLCSVAFSGTWGRQEKLFFGSGTQLSVL.

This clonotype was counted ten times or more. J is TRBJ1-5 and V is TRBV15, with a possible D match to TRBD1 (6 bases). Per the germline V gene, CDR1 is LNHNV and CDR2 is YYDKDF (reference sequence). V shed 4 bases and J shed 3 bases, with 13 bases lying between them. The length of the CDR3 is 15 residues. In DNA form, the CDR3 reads TGTGCCACCAGCACCCAGACAGGATACAATCAGCCCCAGCATTTT. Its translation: CATSTQTGYNQPQHF.

For the CDR3, the DNA is TGTGCCAGCAGCTTAGCAGGGGGTTGGGAAAAACTGTTTTTT. Translation gives CASSLAGGWEKLFF. The genes are TRBV7-7 and TRBJ1-4; a weak D match, TRBD1 (6 bases). CDR3 length: 14 amino acids. V was shortened by 0 bases and J by 8 bases, with 10 bases between the two germline ends. Germline CDR1 is SSHAT and CDR2 is FNYEAQ (reference sequence).

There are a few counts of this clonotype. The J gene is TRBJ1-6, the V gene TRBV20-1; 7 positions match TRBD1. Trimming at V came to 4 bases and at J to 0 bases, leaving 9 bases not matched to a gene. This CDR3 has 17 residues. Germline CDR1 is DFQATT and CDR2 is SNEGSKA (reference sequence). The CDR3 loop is CSATSPTGSSYNSPLHF. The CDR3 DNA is TGCAGTGCTACATCTCCGACAGGGAGCTCCTATAATTCACCCCTCCACTTT.

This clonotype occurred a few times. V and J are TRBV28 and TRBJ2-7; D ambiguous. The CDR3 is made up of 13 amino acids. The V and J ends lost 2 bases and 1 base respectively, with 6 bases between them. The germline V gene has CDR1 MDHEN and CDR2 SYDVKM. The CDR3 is CASSLPVSYEQYF. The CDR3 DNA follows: TGTGCCAGCAGTTTACCCGTTTCCTACGAGCAGTACTTC.

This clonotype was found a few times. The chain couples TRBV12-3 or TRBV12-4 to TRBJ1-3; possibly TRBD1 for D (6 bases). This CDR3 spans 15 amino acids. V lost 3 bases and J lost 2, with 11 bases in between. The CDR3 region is CASSFGGAPGNTIYF. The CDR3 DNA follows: TGTGCCAGCAGTTTTGGGGGGGCGCCTGGAAACACCATATATTTT.

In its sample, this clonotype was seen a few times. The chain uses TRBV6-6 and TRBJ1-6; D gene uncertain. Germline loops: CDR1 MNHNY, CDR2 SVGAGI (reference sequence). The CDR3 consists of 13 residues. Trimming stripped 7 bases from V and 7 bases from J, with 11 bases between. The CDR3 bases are TGTGCCAGCAACACCGGACGGAATTCACCCCTCCACTTT. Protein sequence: CASNTGRNSPLHF.

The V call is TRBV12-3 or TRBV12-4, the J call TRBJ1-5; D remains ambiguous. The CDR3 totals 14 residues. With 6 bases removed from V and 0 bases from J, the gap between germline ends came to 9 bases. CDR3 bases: TGTGCCAGCAGAACCCACAGTAGCAATCAGCCCCAGCATTTT. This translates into CASRTHSSNQPQHF.

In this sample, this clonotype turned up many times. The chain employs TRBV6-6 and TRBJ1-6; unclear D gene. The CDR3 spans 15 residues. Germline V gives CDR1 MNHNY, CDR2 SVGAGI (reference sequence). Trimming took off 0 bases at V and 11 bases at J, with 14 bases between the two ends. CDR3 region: CASSYSKWQSTPLHF. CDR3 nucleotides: TGTGCCAGCAGTTACTCGAAGTGGCAGTCCACACCCCTCCACTTT.

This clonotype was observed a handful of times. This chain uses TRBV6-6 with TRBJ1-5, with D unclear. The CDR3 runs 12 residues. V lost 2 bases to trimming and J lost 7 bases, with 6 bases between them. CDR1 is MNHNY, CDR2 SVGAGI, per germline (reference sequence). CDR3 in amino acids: CASSYEGQPQHF. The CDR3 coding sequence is TGTGCCAGCAGTTACGAAGGCCAGCCCCAGCATTTT.

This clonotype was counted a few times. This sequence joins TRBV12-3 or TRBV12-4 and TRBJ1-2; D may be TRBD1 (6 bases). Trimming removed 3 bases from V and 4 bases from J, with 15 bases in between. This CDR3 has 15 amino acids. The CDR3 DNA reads TGTGCCAGCAGTTTTGAACAGGGATCTTTCTATGGCTACACCTTC. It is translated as CASSFEQGSFYGYTF.

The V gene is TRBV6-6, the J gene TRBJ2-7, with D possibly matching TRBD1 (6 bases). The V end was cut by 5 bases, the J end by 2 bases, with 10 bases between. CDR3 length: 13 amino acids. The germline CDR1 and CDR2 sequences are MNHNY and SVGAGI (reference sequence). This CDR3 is CASSPQGPYEQYF. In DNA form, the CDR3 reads TGTGCCAGCAGTCCACAGGGACCCTACGAGCAGTACTTC.